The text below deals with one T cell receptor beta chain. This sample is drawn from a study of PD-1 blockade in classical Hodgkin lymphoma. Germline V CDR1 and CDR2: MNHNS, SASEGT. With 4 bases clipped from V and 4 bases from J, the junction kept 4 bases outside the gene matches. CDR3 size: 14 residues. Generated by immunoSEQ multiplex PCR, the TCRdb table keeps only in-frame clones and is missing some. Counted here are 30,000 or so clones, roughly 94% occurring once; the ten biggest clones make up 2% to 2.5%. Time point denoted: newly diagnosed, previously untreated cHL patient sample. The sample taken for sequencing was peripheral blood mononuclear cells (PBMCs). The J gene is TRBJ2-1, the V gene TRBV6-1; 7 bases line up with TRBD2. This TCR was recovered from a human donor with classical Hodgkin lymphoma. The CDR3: CASSAGLVYNEQFF. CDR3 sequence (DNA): TGTGCCAGCAGTGCCGGACTAGTTTACAATGAGCAGTTCTTC.